This T cell receptor (beta chain) appears in the sequencing data of a study of blood T cell repertoires in COVID-19. Study overall: Specimens from acute and convalescent COVID-19 originated in the United States, Italy and Spain.

In the original analysis: Reference gene primer amplification yielded estimated nucleated cell counts. Sequenced by immunoSEQ multiplex PCR; TCRdb stores in-frame clones only, minus some. D and trimming come from the DNA, and the V and J calls and clone size come from that table. The table includes about 440,000 clones, around nine tenths detected once. The J segment lost 10 bases and the V segment lost 1 base, leaving 5 bases of the junction unmatched. CDR1 LGHNA and CDR2 YSLEER come from the germline V gene. This CDR3 contains 15 residues. Study members were between about 18 and 95 years old and lived in 24 US regions. Participants' own reports of clinical history determined their cohort assignment.

V and J are TRBV4-3 and TRBJ2-1, with 12 bases aligning to TRBD2. This clonotype was obtained from a woman between 18 and 30 years old with acute COVID-19. Sequenced material: PBMCs or T cells enriched from blood (not recorded which). The CDR3: CASSQGLAGVGEQFF. The CDR3 region has the DNA TGCGCCAGCAGCCAAGGACTAGCGGGAGTTGGGGAGCAGTTCTTC.